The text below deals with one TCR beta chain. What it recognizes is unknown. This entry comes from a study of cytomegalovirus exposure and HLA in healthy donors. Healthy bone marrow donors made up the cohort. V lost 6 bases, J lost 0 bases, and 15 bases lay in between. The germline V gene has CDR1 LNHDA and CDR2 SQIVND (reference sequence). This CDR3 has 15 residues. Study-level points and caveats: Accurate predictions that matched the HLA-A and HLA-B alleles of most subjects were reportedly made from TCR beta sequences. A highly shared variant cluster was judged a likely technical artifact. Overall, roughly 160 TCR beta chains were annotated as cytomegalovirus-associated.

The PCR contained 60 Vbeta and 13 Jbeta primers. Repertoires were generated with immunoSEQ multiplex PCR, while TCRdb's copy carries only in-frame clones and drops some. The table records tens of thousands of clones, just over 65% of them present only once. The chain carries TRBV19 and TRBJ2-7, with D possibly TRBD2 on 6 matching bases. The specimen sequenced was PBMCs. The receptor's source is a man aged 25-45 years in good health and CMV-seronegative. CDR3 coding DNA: TGTGCCAGTAGAATCTCGGTCGGGAGCTCCTACGAGCAGTACTTC. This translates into CASRISVGSSYEQYF. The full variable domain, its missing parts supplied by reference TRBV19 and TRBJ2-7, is DGGITQSPKYLFRKEGQNVTLSCEQNLNHDAMYWYRQDPGQGLRLIYYSQIVNDFQKGDIAEGYSVSREKKESFPLTVTSAQKNPTAFYLCASRISVGSSYEQYFGPGTRLTVT.